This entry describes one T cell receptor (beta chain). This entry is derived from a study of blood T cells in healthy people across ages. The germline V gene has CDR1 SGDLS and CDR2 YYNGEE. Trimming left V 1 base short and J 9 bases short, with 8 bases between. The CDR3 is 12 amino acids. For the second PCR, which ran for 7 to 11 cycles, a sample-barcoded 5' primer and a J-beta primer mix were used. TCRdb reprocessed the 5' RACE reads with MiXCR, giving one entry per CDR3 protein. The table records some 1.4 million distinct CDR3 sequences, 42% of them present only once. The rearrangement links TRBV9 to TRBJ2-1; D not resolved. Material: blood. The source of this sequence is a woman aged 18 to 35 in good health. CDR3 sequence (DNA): TGTGCCAGCAGCGTATTTCTTGGTGAGCAGTTCTTC. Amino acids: CASSVFLGEQFF.